This TCR beta chain was found in a study of blood T cells in healthy people across ages. Regarding the study as a whole: Per-million-T-cell TCR beta diversity fell roughly linearly with age.

This clonotype has a count of ten or more. What it binds is not known. The V and J ends lost 2 bases and 4 bases respectively, with 16 bases between them. CDR1 and CDR2 (germline): LGHNA, YNFKEQ. The CDR3 spans 16 residues. Samples each yielded at least 5.5 micrograms of total RNA. Then a second PCR, running roughly 7 to 11 cycles, was carried out with a sample-barcoded 5' primer and a J-beta primer mix. Each CDR3 protein gets one entry after TCRdb re-called the 5' RACE reads with MiXCR. The sample records 800,000 to 950,000 distinct CDR3 sequences, under 35% being singletons. The same sample was also used in a study of T cells of mothers and their children. That work states: The donors comprised about six children and their three healthy Caucasian mothers. In the second PCR, M1S primer introduced barcodes and 2-4 random bases.

The source is a woman aged 40 to 50 in good health. Sequencing used blood. The J gene is TRBJ2-3, the V gene TRBV4-2; D call uncertain. CDR3 in DNA: TGTGCCAGCAGCCAAAGCCCCCAGCGAGCGCCAGATACGCAGTATTTT. This sequence encodes CASSQSPQRAPDTQYF.